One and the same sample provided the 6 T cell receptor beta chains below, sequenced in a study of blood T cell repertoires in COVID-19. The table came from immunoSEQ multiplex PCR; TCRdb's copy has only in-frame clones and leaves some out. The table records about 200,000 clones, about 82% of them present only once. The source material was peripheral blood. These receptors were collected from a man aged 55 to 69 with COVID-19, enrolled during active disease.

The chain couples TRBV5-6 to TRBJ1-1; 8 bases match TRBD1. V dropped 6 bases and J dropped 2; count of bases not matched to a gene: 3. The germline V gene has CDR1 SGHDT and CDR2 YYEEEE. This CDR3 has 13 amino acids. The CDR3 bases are TGTGCCAGCACGACAGGGGTAAACACTGAAGCTTTCTTT. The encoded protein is CASTTGVNTEAFF.

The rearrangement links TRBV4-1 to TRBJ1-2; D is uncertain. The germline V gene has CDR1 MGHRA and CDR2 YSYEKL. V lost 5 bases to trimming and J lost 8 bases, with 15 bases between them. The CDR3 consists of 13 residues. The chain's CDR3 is CASSTYSRGGYTF. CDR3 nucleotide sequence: TGCGCCAGCAGCACTTACTCCCGCGGAGGCTACACCTTC.

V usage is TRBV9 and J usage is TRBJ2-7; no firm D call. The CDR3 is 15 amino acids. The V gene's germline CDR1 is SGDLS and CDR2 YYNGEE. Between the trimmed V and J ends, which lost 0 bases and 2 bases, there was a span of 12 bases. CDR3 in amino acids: CASSVGGGTTYEQYF. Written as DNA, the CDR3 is TGTGCCAGCAGCGTAGGAGGCGGTACAACCTACGAGCAGTACTTC.

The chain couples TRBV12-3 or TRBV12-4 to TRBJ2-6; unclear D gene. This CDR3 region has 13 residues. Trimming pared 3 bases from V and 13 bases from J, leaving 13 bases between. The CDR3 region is CASSLDGSGVLTF. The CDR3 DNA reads TGTGCCAGCAGTTTGGATGGCTCCGGGGTCCTGACTTTC.

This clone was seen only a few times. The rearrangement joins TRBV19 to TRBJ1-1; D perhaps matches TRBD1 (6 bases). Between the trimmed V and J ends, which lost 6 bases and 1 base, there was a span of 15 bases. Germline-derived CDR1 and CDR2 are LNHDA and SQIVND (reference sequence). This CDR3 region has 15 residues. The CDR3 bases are TGTGCCAGTAGAACCCTGGACAGACCGAACACTGAAGCTTTCTTT. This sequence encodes CASRTLDRPNTEAFF.

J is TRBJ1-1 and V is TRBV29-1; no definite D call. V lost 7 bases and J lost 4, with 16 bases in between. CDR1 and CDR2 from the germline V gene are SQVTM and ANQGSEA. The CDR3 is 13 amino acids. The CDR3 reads CSAERQKGTEAFF. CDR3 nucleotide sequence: TGCAGCGCCGAGCGGCAGAAAGGCACTGAAGCTTTCTTT.